The following is a T cell receptor beta chain sequence with its context. What it binds is not known. Clones were sequenced by immunoSEQ multiplex PCR, and TCRdb holds only the in-frame ones, with some missing. The profile shows around 100,000 clones, roughly 90% of them singletons. This entry comes from a study of T cell responses to AZD1222 COVID-19 vaccine. CDR3 size: 11 residues. CDR1 and CDR2 (germline): SQVTM, ANQGSEA. Trimming removed 5 bases from V and 2 bases from J, with 6 bases in between. Whole-study results and caveats: Across spike, vaccine-associated CD4 TCRs were found, dominant at 160-218 and 743-854. Once two AZD1222 doses were given, Spike-specific TCR breadth and depth went up. None of the repertoires were sampled until the peak T cell response had passed. Among AZD1222 vaccinees, only six or seven were seropositive at baseline.

The gene calls are TRBV29-1 and TRBJ1-1; no clear D gene. The clonotype comes from an adult in good health. Specimen: peripheral blood, collected on day 0 of AZD1222 vaccination. CDR3 coding DNA: TGCAGCGTTTCGGAAAACACTGAAGCTTTCTTT. Translating gives CSVSENTEAFF.